The clone carrying this TCR beta chain is classed as medium-sized (0.01 to 0.1%). Its antigen is as yet unknown. The data originate from a study of T-cell memory formation after mild COVID-19. Study-level findings and limits: Contracting CD4+ clones were located mainly in CM and EM, and CD8+ clones in EMRA. Later expanders leaned CD4+, whereas clones that contracted between day 15 and 85 were balanced CD4/CD8.

Deletions cut 0 bases from V and 2 bases from J, with 11 bases between. The CDR3 consists of 16 residues. CDR1 and CDR2 (germline): KGHSH, LQKENI. 5'RACE primed from the constant segment yielded TCR alpha and TCR beta cDNA libraries bearing sample barcodes and UMIs. MiXCR, run by TCRdb on the 5' RACE reads, gives a single entry per CDR3 protein. The sample consists of around 190,000 distinct CDR3 sequences, about 18% of them appearing once. The chain employs TRBV18 and TRBJ2-1; tentative D call: TRBD2 (6 bases). This TCR came from a man younger than 35 who had mild COVID-19 (a few samples of this study predate the infection). Cell type and time point are not known. Sequencing was performed on PBMCs or a T cell subset sorted from them (not recorded which). The CDR3 sequence: CASSPPAGTAYNEQFF. The CDR3 DNA reads as TGTGCCAGCTCACCACCGGCGGGGACCGCCTACAATGAGCAGTTCTTC.